The subject of this entry is one T cell receptor beta chain. This entry is derived from a study of blood T cell repertoires in COVID-19. Germline CDR1 SGHTA, CDR2 FQGTGA. The CDR3 has 13 amino acids. V was trimmed by 1 base and J by 6 bases, leaving 8 bases between them. Profiled with immunoSEQ multiplex PCR; TCRdb holds only in-frame clones, not every one. The sample has 300,000 to 350,000 clones; 88% are singletons. The sequencing input was peripheral blood. V usage is TRBV7-3 and J usage is TRBJ2-3, with D uncertain. The TCR comes from a woman in her thirties with COVID-19, enrolled during active disease. This chain's CDR3 is CASSLSPRDTQYF. CDR3 nucleotide sequence: TGTGCCAGCAGCTTAAGCCCCCGGGATACGCAGTATTTT.